This T cell receptor (beta chain) derives from a study of blood T cell repertoires in COVID-19 (dated by TCRdb to 2018 to 2021). In terms of the full investigation: Samples from collaborators originated in the United States, Italy and Spain and spanned both the acute and convalescent phases of COVID-19. The prospective study material was composed of cDNA or gDNA derived from T cells, B-cell-depleted T cells, or PBMCs. The dataset comprised deeply sampled blood TCRbeta repertoires from subjects exposed to, actively infected with, or recovered from COVID-19. The repertoires were made available in a free public database intended to serve as a resource for research on the immune response to SARS-CoV-2. The samples were drawn from the first 160 participants of the ongoing ImmuneRACE study and from over 950 subjects provided by 6 global collaborators. A de-identified subject ID, COVID-19 status, age in years and sex were almost always included in the sample metadata. Where HLA class I and class II types were available, the types were taken from metadata supplied by the sample provider, not from assay-based typing.

To note about this clone: What antigen it recognizes has not been identified. Per-base quality was not reported, and no clone a single base away is much larger than it.

Whole blood was collected in K2EDTA tubes by collaborating institutions according to the institutions' own protocols. Collaborator samples were shipped for TCRbeta analysis as frozen whole blood, isolated PBMCs, or DNA extracted from either sample type. Points the paper makes about the study in general: How much clinical and demographic metadata was included differed by source and by participant, and the metadata was provided uncurated.

TCRbeta CDR3 regions were amplified from genomic DNA using the immunoSEQ Assay, a bias-controlled multiplex PCR. Per the authors' processing: The number of nucleated cells in each sample was estimated by amplification of reference gene primers within the assay. To quantify the absolute abundance of each unique TCRbeta CDR3 rearrangement, sequence reads were collapsed and filtered. For each sample, productive Simpson clonality was calculated as the square root of Simpson's diversity index across productive rearrangements. What TCRdb holds here is the immuneACCESS table cut down to in-frame rearrangements. Part of the clones is not present; checked against another copy, under half of the missing clones reflect an unresolved V gene, and the others are unexplained. V and J calls and clone size are given by that table; D and trimming were obtained from the DNA. For this sample there are about 240,000 clones; around 90% appear just once. Approximately 7% of the sample comes from the top ten.

Sequences were obtained from peripheral blood. This TCR was recovered from a woman aged 70-85 years with active or convalescent COVID-19.

The CDR3 here reads CASSLTDRVDGYTF. Read as DNA, the sequence is TGTGCCAGCAGCCTGACGGACAGGGTAGATGGCTACACCTTC. The rearranged chain carries TRBV7-8 and TRBJ1-2, with TRBD1 identical over 8 junction bases. For this chain, trimming is 5 bases at the V end and 6 bases at the J end, and the number of junction bases without a gene match is 8. Including the terminal cysteine and phenylalanine, the CDR3 comprises 14 residues. CDR3 DNA is the only sequence kept; it has 42 bases, read in frame from the first base. The germline V gene supplies CDR1 SGHVS and CDR2 FQNEAQ.